Presented here are 27 T cell receptor beta chains from one specimen sequenced in a study of Graves' ophthalmopathy and Graves' hyperthyroidism. Transcripts of RNA were the source for amplifying TCR beta CDR3 regions. Second-round multiplex PCR followed a first-round RT-PCR using HTBI primers. In TCRdb, the multiplex PCR reads were re-called with MiXCR into one record per CDR3 protein. The sample shows about 550,000 distinct CDR3 sequences, approximately 37% of them seen only once. The sequencing sample was made of peripheral blood or thyroid tissue (not recorded which). The receptors were sampled from an adult man with Graves' hyperthyroidism.

The chain links TRBV2 to TRBJ1-6; a possible D gene is TRBD1 (5 bases). Trimming pared 2 bases from V and 5 bases from J, leaving 7 bases between. The CDR3 loop spans 14 amino acids. Germline loops: CDR1 SNHLY, CDR2 FYNNEI. The CDR3 coding sequence is TGTGCCAGCAGTGAACGGGGACATAATTCACCCCTCCACTTT. Translated, it gives CASSERGHNSPLHF.

The chain joins TRBV30 to TRBJ2-2; a possible D gene is TRBD2 (5 bases). Germline lookup yields CDR1 GTSNPN and CDR2 SVGIG (reference sequence). The V end was cut by 0 bases, the J end by 4 bases, with 9 bases between. CDR3 length: 14 residues. CDR3 amino acids: CAWSVQRVTGELFF. CDR3 nucleotides: TGTGCCTGGAGTGTACAGAGGGTCACCGGGGAGCTGTTTTTT.

As to this clonotype: It may be a read error: a sequence one base away is much more abundant. This chain uses TRBV10-3 with TRBJ2-7; the D is unclear. The germline gives CDR1 ENHRY, CDR2 SYGVKD. The CDR3 runs to 15 residues. This CDR3 reads CASSSLGRNSYEQYF. CDR3 nucleotide sequence: TGTGCCAGCAGTTCCCTGGGCAGGAATTCCTACGAGCAGTACTTC.

The chain has TRBV20-1 and TRBJ2-5; D is perhaps TRBD1 (5 bases). CDR3 length: 13 amino acids. V shed 2 bases and J shed 4 bases, with 11 bases lying between them. Germline V gene lookup returns CDR1 DFQATT and CDR2 SNEGSKA (reference sequence). The CDR3 sequence: CSARLQGLETQYF. The CDR3 bases are TGCAGTGCTAGACTGCAGGGTTTAGAGACCCAGTACTTC.

In this sample, this clonotype turned up many times. The chain employs TRBV7-9 and TRBJ1-2; TRBD1 is a possible D gene (5 bases). The V gene lost 1 base and the J gene lost 7 bases, with 13 bases spanning the gap. There are 14 residues in the CDR3. Germline-derived CDR1 and CDR2 are SEHNR and FQNEAQ (reference sequence). CDR3 DNA: TGTGCCAGCAGCTTAGGTGGGGACCCCTTTGGCTACACCTTC. Its translation is CASSLGGDPFGYTF.

The chain combines TRBV15 with TRBJ2-7; tentatively, D is TRBD1 or TRBD2 (5 bases each). CDR3 size: 16 residues. Trimming stripped 3 bases from V and 0 bases from J, with 15 bases between. The germline V gene has CDR1 LNHNV and CDR2 YYDKDF (reference sequence). CDR3 nucleotide sequence: TGTGCCACCAGCAGTGCTATCCGGGACGTCTCCTACGAGCAGTACTTC. Residues: CATSSAIRDVSYEQYF.

This clonotype was seen only once. In DNA form, the CDR3 reads TGTGCCAGCTCACCGTCCGGGCTTGAAGCTTTCTTT. The encoded protein is CASSPSGLEAFF. V and J are TRBV18 and TRBJ1-1; D ambiguous. Trimming shortened V by 3 bases and J by 7 bases, and 9 bases separated the two germline ends. The germline V gene has CDR1 KGHSH and CDR2 LQKENI. This CDR3 has 12 amino acids. The whole variable domain, remainder taken from reference TRBV18 and TRBJ1-1, is NAGVMQNPRHLVRRRGQEARLRCSPMKGHSHVYWYRQLPEEGLKFMVYLQKENIIDESGMPKERFSAEFPKEGPSILRIQQVVRGDSAAYFCASSPSGLEAFFGQGTRLTVV.

A word on this clonotype: Given a much more abundant clone one base away, this may be a read error. A read error is likely, as this CDR3 ends without the conserved phenylalanine or tryptophan. The V and J genes are TRBV5-1 and TRBJ1-2; tentative D call: TRBD1 (5 bases). Between the trimmed V and J ends, which lost 6 bases and 0 bases, there was a span of 12 bases. Germline CDR1 SGHRS, CDR2 YFSETQ. CDR3 length: 14 amino acids. In DNA form, the CDR3 reads TGCGCCAGCACCGCCGGGGGAGCTAACTATGGCTACACCCTC. This translates into CASTAGGANYGYTL.

A few counts support this clonotype. The chain combines TRBV4-2 with TRBJ1-2; 7 positions agree with TRBD1. V was pared by 3 bases and J by 1 base, with 11 bases of the junction left unmatched. CDR3 length equals 17 residues. CDR1 and CDR2 from the germline V gene are LGHNA and YNFKEQ. CDR3 nucleotide sequence: TGTGCCAGCAGCCAGCCCGAAACAGGGGTGAATAACTATGGCTACACCTTC. It yields the protein CASSQPETGVNNYGYTF.

J is TRBJ2-3 and V is TRBV7-9, with D tentatively TRBD2 (6 bases). From germline, CDR1 is SEHNR and CDR2 FQNEAQ (reference sequence). The CDR3 loop spans 16 amino acids. The V end lost 1 base, the J end lost 4 bases, and 15 bases lay between the germline ends. The CDR3 spells CASSLGPGVESDTQYF. The CDR3 DNA is TGTGCCAGCAGCTTAGGTCCGGGGGTAGAATCAGATACGCAGTATTTT.

A few counts support this clonotype. The chain employs TRBV20-1 and TRBJ2-6; TRBD1 matches at 9 bases. From germline, CDR1 is DFQATT and CDR2 SNEGSKA (reference sequence). The CDR3 consists of 17 residues. Trimming at V came to 0 bases and at J to 0 bases, leaving 3 bases not matched to a gene. The CDR3 nucleotides read TGCAGTGCTAGAGAAACAGGGGGCGGCTCTGGGGCCAACGTCCTGACTTTC. This sequence encodes CSARETGGGSGANVLTF.

This clonotype was observed many times. The chain joins TRBV29-1 to TRBJ2-3, with D tentatively TRBD1 (6 bases). V lost 7 bases and J lost 5, with 22 bases in between. CDR1 and CDR2 (germline): SQVTM, ANQGSEA. The CDR3 consists of 15 residues. CDR3 sequence reads: CSATRDTVGGDTQYF. The CDR3 DNA is TGCAGCGCCACGAGGGACACCGTCGGTGGAGATACGCAGTATTTT.

This clonotype was detected ten times or more. The J gene is TRBJ1-4, the V gene TRBV5-8; 7 positions agree with TRBD1. CDR3 length: 15 residues. CDR1 and CDR2 from the germline V gene are SGHTS and YDEGEE. J lost 4 bases, V lost 4 bases, and 7 bases had no gene match. CDR3 DNA: TGTGCCAGCAGCGGAGGACAGGCGATTAATGAAAAACTGTTTTTT. As protein: CASSGGQAINEKLFF.

Points on this clonotype: One base away lies a much larger clone, so this may be a sequencing read error. The chain is built from TRBV10-3 and TRBJ1-2; D is uncertain. The CDR3 is 14 amino acids. Germline loops: CDR1 ENHRY, CDR2 SYGVKD. Trimming shortened V by 4 bases and J by 7 bases, and 16 bases separated the two germline ends. The CDR3 DNA is TGTGCCATCAGTGGGTCGAGAAGTGCCTTTGGCTACACCTTC. Its protein product is CAISGSRSAFGYTF.

The chain employs TRBV9 and TRBJ2-6; TRBD1 aligns across 8 bases. V lost 4 bases and J lost 3; bases outside the gene matches: 6. The CDR3 runs to 16 residues. Germline V gene data show CDR1 as SGDLS and CDR2 as YYNGEE. CDR3 DNA sequence: TGTGCCAGCAGCTTATTGACAGGGGTTGGGGCCAACGTCCTGACTTTC. Translation: CASSLLTGVGANVLTF.

This clonotype was picked up many times. The rearrangement uses TRBV5-1 and TRBJ1-2; a weak D match, TRBD1 (6 bases). The V end lost 4 bases, the J end lost 2 bases, and 12 bases lay between the germline ends. Germline CDR1 SGHRS, CDR2 YFSETQ. CDR3 size: 14 residues. The CDR3 protein is CASSTGSGNYGYTF. CDR3 nucleotide sequence: TGCGCCAGCAGCACAGGGTCCGGAAACTATGGCTACACCTTC.

This clonotype was seen a single time. A much larger clone differs from this one at a single base, so this may be a read error. The chain carries TRBV5-1 and TRBJ1-1; no reliable D call. In germline, CDR1 is SGHRS, CDR2 YFSETQ. The CDR3 spans 15 residues. CDR3 residues: CASSLMGGSNTGAFF. The CDR3 DNA follows: TGTGCCAGCAGCTTGATGGGCGGCTCGAACACTGGAGCTTTCTTT.

This clonotype was detected many times. The chain has TRBV20-1 and TRBJ2-5; D possibly corresponds to TRBD1 (6 bases). Germline-derived CDR1 and CDR2 are DFQATT and SNEGSKA (reference sequence). V lost 7 bases, J lost 4 bases, and 13 bases lay in between. The length of the CDR3 is 12 residues. The CDR3 loop is CSERKDRETQYF. CDR3 nucleotides: TGCAGTGAACGAAAGGACAGAGAGACCCAGTACTTC.

This clonotype has just a few counts. The V and J genes are TRBV5-1 and TRBJ2-7, with a tentative D call TRBD1 (8 bases). The CDR3 runs 14 residues. The V and J ends lost 4 bases and 2 bases respectively, with 13 bases between them. The germline gives CDR1 SGHRS, CDR2 YFSETQ. Here the CDR3 reads CASSRTGGAYEQYF. The CDR3 nucleotides are TGCGCCAGCAGCCGTACAGGGGGGGCCTACGAGCAGTACTTC.

CDR3 loop: CATSRTAGGRETQYF. As DNA, the CDR3 is TGTGCCACCAGCAGGACAGCGGGGGGGCGAGAGACCCAGTACTTC. The V and J genes are TRBV15 and TRBJ2-5, with TRBD2 matching 10 bases. CDR3 length: 15 residues. The germline V gene encodes CDR1 LNHNV and CDR2 YYDKDF (reference sequence). After removal of 3 bases from V and 4 bases from J, the junction contained 5 bases not matched to a gene.

This clonotype has at least ten counts. This chain connects TRBV2 to TRBJ1-1; D perhaps matches TRBD1 (5 bases). This CDR3 has 15 amino acids. The germline gives CDR1 SNHLY, CDR2 FYNNEI. V lost 3 bases to trimming and J lost 4 bases, with 15 bases between them. CDR3 loop: CASSDTPGKGTEAFF. CDR3 bases: TGTGCCAGCAGTGATACCCCAGGGAAGGGCACTGAAGCTTTCTTT.

This chain uses TRBV11-2 with TRBJ1-2; a possible D gene is TRBD1 (5 bases). The CDR3 runs 15 residues. Germline values: CDR1 SGHAT, CDR2 FQNNGV. Trimming took off 5 bases at V and 4 bases at J, with 17 bases between the two ends. CDR3 residues: CASSPSGATGYGYTF. The CDR3 DNA reads as TGTGCCAGCAGCCCTAGCGGGGCCACGGGCTATGGCTACACCTTC.

This clonotype was seen repeatedly, ten times or more. The rearrangement uses TRBV19 and TRBJ2-2; the D is unclear. The V and J ends lost 1 base and 7 bases respectively, with 10 bases between them. The CDR3 totals 14 residues. CDR1 and CDR2 from the germline V gene are LNHDA and SQIVND (reference sequence). The CDR3 DNA is TGTGCCAGTAGTATAGGCCAGTACAACGGGGAGCTGTTTTTT. Translated, it gives CASSIGQYNGELFF. The whole variable domain, filled in from reference TRBV19 and TRBJ2-2, reads DGGITQSPKYLFRKEGQNVTLSCEQNLNHDAMYWYRQDPGQGLRLIYYSQIVNDFQKGDIAEGYSVSREKKESFPLTVTSAQKNPTAFYLCASSIGQYNGELFFGEGSRLTVL.

This clonotype has a count of ten or more. J is TRBJ2-2 and V is TRBV29-1, with a possible D match to TRBD1 (6 bases). CDR3 size: 13 residues. Germline V gene data show CDR1 as SQVTM and CDR2 as ANQGSEA. V was shortened by 6 bases and J by 1 base, with 9 bases between the two germline ends. CDR3 bases: TGCAGCGTCGAGGGACAGAACACCGGGGAGCTGTTTTTT. This gives the protein CSVEGQNTGELFF.

Comment on this clonotype: A much larger clone lies a single base off, so this may be a read error. The V and J genes are TRBV5-6 and TRBJ2-6; D tentatively fits TRBD1 or TRBD2 (5 bases each). The CDR3 covers 16 residues. The germline V gene encodes CDR1 SGHDT and CDR2 YYEEEE. The CDR3 DNA is TGTGTCAGCAGCTTAGTTTCAGGGACGGGGGCCAACGTCCTGACTTTC. Translated: CVSSLVSGTGANVLTF.

The chain combines TRBV7-9 with TRBJ1-2; the D gene is possibly TRBD1 (5 bases). CDR3 length: 14 residues. Trimming removed 4 bases from V and 4 bases from J, with 13 bases in between. The germline V gene has CDR1 SEHNR and CDR2 FQNEAQ (reference sequence). CDR3 amino acids: CASSSPGLSYGYTF. In DNA form, the CDR3 reads TGTGCCAGCAGCTCGCCGGGACTGAGCTATGGCTACACCTTC.

The chain joins TRBV7-9 to TRBJ1-5; 7 bases are a match to TRBD1. The V gene end was trimmed by 1 base and the J gene end by 12 bases; junction bases not matched to a gene: 3. The CDR3 sequence is 12 residues long. CDR1 is SEHNR, CDR2 FQNEAQ, per germline (reference sequence). The CDR3 is CASSLGQGRQHF. CDR3 DNA sequence: TGTGCCAGCAGCTTAGGACAGGGCCGCCAGCATTTT.